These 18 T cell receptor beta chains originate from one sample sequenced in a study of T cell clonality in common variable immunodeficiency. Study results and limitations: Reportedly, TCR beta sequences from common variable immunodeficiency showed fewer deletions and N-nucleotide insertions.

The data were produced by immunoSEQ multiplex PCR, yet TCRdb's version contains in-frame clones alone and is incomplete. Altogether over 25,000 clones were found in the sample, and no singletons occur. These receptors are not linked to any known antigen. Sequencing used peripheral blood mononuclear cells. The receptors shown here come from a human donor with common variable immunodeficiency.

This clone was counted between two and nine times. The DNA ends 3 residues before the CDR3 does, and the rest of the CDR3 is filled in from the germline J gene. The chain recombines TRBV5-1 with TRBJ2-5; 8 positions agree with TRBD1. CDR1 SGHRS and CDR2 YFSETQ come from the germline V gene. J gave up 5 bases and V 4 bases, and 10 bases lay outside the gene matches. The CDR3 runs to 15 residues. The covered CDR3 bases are TGCGCCAGCAGCCCGCAGACAGGGGTTAGGGAGACC. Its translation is CASSPQTGVRET. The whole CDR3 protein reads CASSPQTGVRETQYF.

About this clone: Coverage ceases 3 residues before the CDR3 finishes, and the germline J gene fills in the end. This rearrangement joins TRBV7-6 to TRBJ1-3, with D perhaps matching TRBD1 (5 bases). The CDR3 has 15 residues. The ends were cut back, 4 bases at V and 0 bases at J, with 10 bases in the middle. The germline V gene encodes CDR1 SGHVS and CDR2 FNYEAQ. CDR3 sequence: CASSYRRGSGNTIYF. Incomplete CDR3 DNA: TGTGCCAGCAGCTATCGGAGGGGCTCTGGAAACACC.

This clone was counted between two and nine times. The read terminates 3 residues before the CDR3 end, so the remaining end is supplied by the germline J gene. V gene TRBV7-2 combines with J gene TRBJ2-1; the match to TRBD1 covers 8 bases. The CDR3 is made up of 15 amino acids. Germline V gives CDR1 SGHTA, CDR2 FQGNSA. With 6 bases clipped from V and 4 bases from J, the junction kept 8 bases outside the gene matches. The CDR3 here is CASSTQGGMYNEQFF. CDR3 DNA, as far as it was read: TGTGCCAGCAGTACACAGGGGGGCATGTACAATGAG. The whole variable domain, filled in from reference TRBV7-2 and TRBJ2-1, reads GAGVSQSPSNKVTEKGKDVELRCDPISGHTALYWYRQSLGQGLEFLIYFQGNSAPDKSGLPSDRFSAERTGGSVSTLTIQRTQQEDSAVYLCASSTQGGMYNEQFFGPGTRLTVL.

The covered CDR3 bases are TGTGCCAGCAGCACGGGACAGTATAGCAATCAGCCC. This gives the protein CASSTGQYSNQP. The CDR3 in full is CASSTGQYSNQPQHF. The J gene is TRBJ1-5, the V gene TRBV6-2 or TRBV6-3; 7 bases map to TRBD1. The read comes to an end 3 residues before the CDR3 does, leaving the germline J gene to fill in the end. The CDR3 extends over 15 amino acids. V dropped 6 bases and J dropped 0; count of bases not matched to a gene: 5. Per the germline V gene, CDR1 is MNHEY and CDR2 is SVGEGT.

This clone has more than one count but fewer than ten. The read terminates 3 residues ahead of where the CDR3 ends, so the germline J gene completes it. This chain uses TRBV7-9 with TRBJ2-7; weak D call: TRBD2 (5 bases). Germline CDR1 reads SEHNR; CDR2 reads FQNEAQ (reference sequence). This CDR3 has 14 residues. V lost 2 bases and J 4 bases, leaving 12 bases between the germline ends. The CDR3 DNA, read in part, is TGTGCCAGCAGCTTATCGGCAGGAGGATACGAG. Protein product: CASSLSAGGYE. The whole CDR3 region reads CASSLSAGGYEQYF.

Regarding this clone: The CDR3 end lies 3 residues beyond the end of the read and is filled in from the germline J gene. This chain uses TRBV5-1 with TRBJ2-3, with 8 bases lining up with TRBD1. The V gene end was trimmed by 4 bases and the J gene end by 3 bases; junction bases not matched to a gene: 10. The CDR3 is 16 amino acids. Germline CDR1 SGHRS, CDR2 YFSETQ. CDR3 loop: CASSNLGTGATDTQYF. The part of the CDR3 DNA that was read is TGCGCCAGCAGCAACCTCGGGACAGGTGCGACAGATACG.

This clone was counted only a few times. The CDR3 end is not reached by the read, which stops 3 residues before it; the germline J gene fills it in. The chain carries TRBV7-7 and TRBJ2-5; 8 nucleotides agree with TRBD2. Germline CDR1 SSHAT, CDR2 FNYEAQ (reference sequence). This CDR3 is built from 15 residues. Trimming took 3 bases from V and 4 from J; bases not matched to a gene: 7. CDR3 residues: CASSLNGGAIETQYF. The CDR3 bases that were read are TGTGCCAGCAGCTTGAACGGGGGGGCTATAGAGACC.

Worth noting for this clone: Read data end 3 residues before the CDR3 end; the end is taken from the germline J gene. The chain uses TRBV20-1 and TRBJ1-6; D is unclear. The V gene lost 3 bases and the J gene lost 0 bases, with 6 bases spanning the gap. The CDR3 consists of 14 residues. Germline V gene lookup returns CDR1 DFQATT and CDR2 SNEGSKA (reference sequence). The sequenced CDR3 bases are TGCAGTGCTAGTAAGCGCTCCTATAATTCACCC. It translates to CSASKRSYNSP. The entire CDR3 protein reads CSASKRSYNSPLHF.

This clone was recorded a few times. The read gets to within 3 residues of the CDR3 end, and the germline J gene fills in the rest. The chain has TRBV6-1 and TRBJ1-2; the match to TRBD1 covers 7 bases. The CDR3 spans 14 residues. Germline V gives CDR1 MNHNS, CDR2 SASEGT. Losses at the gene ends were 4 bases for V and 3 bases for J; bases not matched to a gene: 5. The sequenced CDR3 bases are TGTGCCAGCAGTGCCCACGGGACAGACTATGGC. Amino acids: CASSAHGTDYG. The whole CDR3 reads CASSAHGTDYGYTF.

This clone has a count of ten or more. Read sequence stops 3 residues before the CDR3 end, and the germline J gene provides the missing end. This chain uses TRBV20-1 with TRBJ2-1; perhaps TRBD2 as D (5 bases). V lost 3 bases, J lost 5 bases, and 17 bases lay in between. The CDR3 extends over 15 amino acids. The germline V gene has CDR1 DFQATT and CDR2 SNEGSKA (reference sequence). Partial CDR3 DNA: TGCAGTGCTAGCGATCTAATTAGCGCCGACAATGAG. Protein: CSASDLISADNE. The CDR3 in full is CSASDLISADNEQFF.

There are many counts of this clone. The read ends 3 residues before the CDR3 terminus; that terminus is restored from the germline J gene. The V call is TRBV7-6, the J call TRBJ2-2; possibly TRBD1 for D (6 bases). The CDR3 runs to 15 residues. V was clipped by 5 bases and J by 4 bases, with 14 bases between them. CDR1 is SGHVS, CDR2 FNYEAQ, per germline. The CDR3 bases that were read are TGTGCCAGCAGCGCCCACAGGGTTGGCACCGGGGAG. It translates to CASSAHRVGTGE. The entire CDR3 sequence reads CASSAHRVGTGELFF.

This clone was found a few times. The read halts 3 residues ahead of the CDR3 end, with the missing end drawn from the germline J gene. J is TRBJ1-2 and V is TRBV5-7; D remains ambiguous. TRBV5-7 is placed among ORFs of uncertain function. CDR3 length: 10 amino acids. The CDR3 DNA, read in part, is TGTGCCAGCAGCCTAATCCGC. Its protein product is CASSLIR. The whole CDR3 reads CASSLIRYTF.

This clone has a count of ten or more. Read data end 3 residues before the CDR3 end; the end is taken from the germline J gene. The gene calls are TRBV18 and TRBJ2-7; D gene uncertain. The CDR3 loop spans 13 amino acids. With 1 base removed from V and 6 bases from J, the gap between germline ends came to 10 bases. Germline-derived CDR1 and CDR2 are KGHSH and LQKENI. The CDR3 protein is CASSPQGQGEQYF. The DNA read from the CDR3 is TGTGCCAGCTCACCACAGGGTCAAGGCGAG.

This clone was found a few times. The part of the CDR3 DNA that was read is TGTGCCAGTAAAAGGGAGGGGGCGGGCACTGAA. It yields the protein CASKREGAGTE. The CDR3 reads in full as CASKREGAGTEAFF. This chain joins TRBV19 and TRBJ1-1; 7 nucleotides agree with TRBD1. Coverage ceases 3 residues before the CDR3 finishes, and the germline J gene fills in the end. CDR1 and CDR2 from the germline V gene are LNHDA and SQIVND (reference sequence). The V and J ends lost 7 bases and 4 bases, in that order; junction bases with no gene match: 9. CDR3 size: 14 residues.

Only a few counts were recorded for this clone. CDR3 protein: CASSHDTGELFF. CDR3 bases read: TGTGCCAGCAGCCATGACACCGGGGAG. The rearrangement joins TRBV7-9 to TRBJ2-2; the D is unclear. The read ends 3 residues shy of where the CDR3 ends; the end is completed using the germline J gene. The V gene's germline CDR1 is SEHNR and CDR2 FQNEAQ (reference sequence). Trimming pared 5 bases from V and 3 bases from J, leaving 4 bases between. The CDR3 consists of 12 residues.

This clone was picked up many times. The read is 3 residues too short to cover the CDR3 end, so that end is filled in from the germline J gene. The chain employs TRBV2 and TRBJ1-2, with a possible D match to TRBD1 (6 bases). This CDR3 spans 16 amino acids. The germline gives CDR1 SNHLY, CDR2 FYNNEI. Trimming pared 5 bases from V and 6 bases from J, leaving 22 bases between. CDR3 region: CASSPSPGGAKDGYTF. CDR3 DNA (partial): TGTGCCAGCAGTCCCTCACCCGGGGGGGCAAAGGATGGC.

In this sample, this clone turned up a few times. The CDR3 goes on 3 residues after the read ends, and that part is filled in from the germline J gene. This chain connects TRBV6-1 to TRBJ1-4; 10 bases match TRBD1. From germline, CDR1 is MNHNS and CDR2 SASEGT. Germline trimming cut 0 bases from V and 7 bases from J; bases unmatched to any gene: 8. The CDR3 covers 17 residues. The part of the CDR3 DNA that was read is TGTGCCAGCAGTGAAGCGTTGGGGGACAGGGGAAGTGAAAAA. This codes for CASSEALGDRGSEK. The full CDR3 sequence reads CASSEALGDRGSEKLFF.

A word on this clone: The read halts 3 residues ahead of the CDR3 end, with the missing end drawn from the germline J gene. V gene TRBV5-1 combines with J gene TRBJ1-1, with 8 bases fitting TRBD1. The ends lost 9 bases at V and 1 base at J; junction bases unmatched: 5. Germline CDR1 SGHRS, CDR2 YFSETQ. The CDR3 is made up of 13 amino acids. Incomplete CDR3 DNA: TGCGCCACCTCGGGACAGGAGAACACTGAA. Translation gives CATSGQENTE. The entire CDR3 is CATSGQENTEAFF. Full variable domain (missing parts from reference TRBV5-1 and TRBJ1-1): KAGVTQTPRYLIKTRGQQVTLSCSPISGHRSVSWYQQTPGQGLQFLFEYFSETQRNKGNFPGRFSGRQFSNSRSEMNVSTLELGDSALYLCATSGQENTEAFFGQGTRLTVV.